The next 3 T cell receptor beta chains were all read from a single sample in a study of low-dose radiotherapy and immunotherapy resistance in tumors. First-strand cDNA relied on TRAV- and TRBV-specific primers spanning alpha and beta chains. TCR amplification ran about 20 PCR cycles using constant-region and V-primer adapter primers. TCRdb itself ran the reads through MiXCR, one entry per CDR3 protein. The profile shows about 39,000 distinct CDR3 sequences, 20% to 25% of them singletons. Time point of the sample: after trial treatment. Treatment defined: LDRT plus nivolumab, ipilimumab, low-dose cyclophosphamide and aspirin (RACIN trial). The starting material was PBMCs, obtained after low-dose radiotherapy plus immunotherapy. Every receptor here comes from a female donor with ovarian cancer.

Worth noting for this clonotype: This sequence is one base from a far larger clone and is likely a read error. The DNA for the CDR3 is TGTGCCATCAGACCCTCCGGGACTAGCGGTTACAATGAGCAGTTCTTC. This encodes CAIRPSGTSGYNEQFF. V gene TRBV28 combines with J gene TRBJ2-1, with 11 bases aligning to TRBD2. V lost 10 bases and J lost 4; bases outside the gene matches: 12. This CDR3 is built from 16 residues. The germline CDR1 and CDR2 sequences are MDHEN and SYDVKM.

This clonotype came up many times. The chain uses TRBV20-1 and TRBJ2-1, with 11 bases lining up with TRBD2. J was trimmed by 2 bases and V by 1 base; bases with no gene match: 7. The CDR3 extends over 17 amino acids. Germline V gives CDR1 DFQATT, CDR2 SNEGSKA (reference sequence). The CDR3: CSARVASGGQTYNEQFF. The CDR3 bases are TGCAGTGCTAGAGTAGCTAGCGGGGGGCAAACCTACAATGAGCAGTTCTTC.

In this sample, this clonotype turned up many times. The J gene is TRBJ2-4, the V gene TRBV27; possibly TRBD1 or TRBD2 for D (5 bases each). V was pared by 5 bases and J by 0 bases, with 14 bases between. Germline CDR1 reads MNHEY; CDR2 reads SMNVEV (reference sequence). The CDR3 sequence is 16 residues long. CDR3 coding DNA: TGTGCCAGCAGTCCGGCCGGGACCATAGCCAAAAACATTCAGTACTTC. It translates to CASSPAGTIAKNIQYF.